The 7 T cell receptor beta chains below come from one sample, sequenced in a study of cytomegalovirus exposure and HLA in healthy donors. Researchers ran the PCR with 60 Vbeta and 13 Jbeta primers. Measured with immunoSEQ multiplex PCR; TCRdb has only the in-frame clones, and not every one. The data show about 120,000 clones, roughly three fifths seen once. The sample was PBMCs. These receptors were taken from a man aged 18 to 30 in good health and CMV-seronegative.

A note on this clone: Germline and junction disagree at one end, which may indicate a read error. The chain uses TRBV30 and TRBJ1-2; TRBD1 agrees at 9 bases. Germline V gene lookup returns CDR1 GTSNPN and CDR2 SVGIG (reference sequence). CDR3 size: 14 residues. The CDR3 is CAWSDGTGFYGYPF. CDR3 sequence (DNA): TGTGCCTGGTCGGACGGGACAGGGTTCTATGGCTACCCCTTC.

The chain joins TRBV9 to TRBJ2-3, with TRBD1 identical over 7 bases. The CDR3 has 15 residues. CDR1 is SGDLS and CDR2 is YYNGEE in the germline V gene. The V segment lost 0 bases and the J segment 0 bases; nucleotides outside the gene matches: 1. As DNA, the CDR3 is TGTGCCAGCAGCGTAGCGGGACAGAGCACAGATACGCAGTATTTT. This translates into CASSVAGQSTDTQYF.

The CDR3 region has the DNA TGTGCCAGCAGTCCCCTCAGGTCACAGGGCGAGCAGTACTTC. Translating it yields CASSPLRSQGEQYF. The chain employs TRBV6-5 and TRBJ2-7; weak D call: TRBD1 (6 bases). The germline V and J ends were trimmed by 5 bases and 6 bases, with 17 bases remaining between them. CDR3 length equals 14 residues. Germline lookup yields CDR1 MNHEY and CDR2 SVGAGI.

This clone was picked up one time. The chain combines TRBV7-2 with TRBJ2-3; TRBD2 matches 8 bases. The CDR3 sequence is 16 residues long. Germline V gene sequence: CDR1 SGHTA, CDR2 FQGNSA. After removal of 3 bases from V and 6 bases from J, the junction contained 11 bases not matched to a gene. CDR3 coding DNA: TGTGCCAGCAGCTTGGGCAGCGGGAGTAGGGTGGATACGCAGTATTTT. Residues: CASSLGSGSRVDTQYF. The whole variable domain, filled in from reference TRBV7-2 and TRBJ2-3, reads GAGVSQSPSNKVTEKGKDVELRCDPISGHTALYWYRQSLGQGLEFLIYFQGNSAPDKSGLPSDRFSAERTGGSVSTLTIQRTQQEDSAVYLCASSLGSGSRVDTQYFGPGTRLTVL.

This rearrangement joins TRBV27 to TRBJ2-2; D uncertain. The V end lost 4 bases, the J end lost 5 bases, and 17 bases lay between the germline ends. CDR1 MNHEY and CDR2 SMNVEV come from the germline V gene (reference sequence). The CDR3 spans 16 residues. The CDR3 loop is CASSYGRVQSTGELFF. The CDR3 coding sequence is TGTGCCAGCAGTTACGGCCGGGTCCAAAGTACCGGGGAGCTGTTTTTT.

This clone has just a few counts. The genes are TRBV10-2 and TRBJ2-3; 11 nucleotides line up with TRBD1. With V trimmed by 6 bases and J by 3 bases, 8 bases remained unmatched. Germline V gene sequence: CDR1 WSHSY, CDR2 SAAADI. This CDR3 spans 16 amino acids. CDR3 DNA sequence: TGCGCCAGCAGCCCTTGGACAGGGGGCGATACAGATACGCAGTATTTT. This codes for CASSPWTGGDTDTQYF.

This clone occurred a few times. The chain links TRBV2 to TRBJ2-3; 9 bases are shared with TRBD2. The CDR3 is made up of 18 amino acids. V lost 1 base, J lost 0 bases, and 8 bases stayed unmatched. The V gene's germline CDR1 is SNHLY and CDR2 FYNNEI. The CDR3 region is CASSEGRTSATSTDTQYF. CDR3 DNA: TGTGCCAGCAGTGAAGGTCGGACTAGCGCGACTAGCACAGATACGCAGTATTTT.